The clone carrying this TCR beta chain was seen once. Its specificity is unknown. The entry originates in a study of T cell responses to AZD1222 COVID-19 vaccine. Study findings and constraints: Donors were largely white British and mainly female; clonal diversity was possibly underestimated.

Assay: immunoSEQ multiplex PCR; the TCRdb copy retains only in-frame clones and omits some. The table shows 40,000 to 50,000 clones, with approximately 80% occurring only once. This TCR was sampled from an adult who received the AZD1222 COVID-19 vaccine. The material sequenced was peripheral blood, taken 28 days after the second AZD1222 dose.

The CDR3 DNA is TGTGCCAGTAGTATAGCGACGGGGCCGGGGTTCCGCGCCGGGGAGCTGTTTTTT. It encodes CASSIATGPGFRAGELFF. The chain is built from TRBV19 and TRBJ2-2; perhaps D is TRBD1 or TRBD2 (5 bases each). The CDR3 has 18 amino acids. Trimming left V 1 base short and J 6 bases short, with 21 bases between. Germline CDR1 LNHDA, CDR2 SQIVND (reference sequence).